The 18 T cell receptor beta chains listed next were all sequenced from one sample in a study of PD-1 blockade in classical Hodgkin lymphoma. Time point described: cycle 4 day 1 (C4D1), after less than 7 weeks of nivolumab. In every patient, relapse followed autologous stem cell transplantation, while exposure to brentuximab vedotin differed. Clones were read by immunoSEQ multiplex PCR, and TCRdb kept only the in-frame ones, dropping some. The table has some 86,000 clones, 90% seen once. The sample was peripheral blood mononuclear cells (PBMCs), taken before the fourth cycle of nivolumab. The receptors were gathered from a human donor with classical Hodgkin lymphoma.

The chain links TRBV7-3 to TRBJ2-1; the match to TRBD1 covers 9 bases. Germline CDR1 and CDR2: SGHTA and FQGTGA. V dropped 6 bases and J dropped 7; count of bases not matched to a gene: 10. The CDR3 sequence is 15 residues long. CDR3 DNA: TGTGCCAGCAGATTATCCGGGACAGGGAGAAATGAGCAGTTCTTC. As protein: CASRLSGTGRNEQFF. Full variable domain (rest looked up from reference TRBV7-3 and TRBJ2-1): GAGVSQTPSNKVTEKGKYVELRCDPISGHTALYWYRQSLGQGPEFLIYFQGTGAADDSGLPNDRFFAVRPEGSVSTLKIQRTERGDSAVYLCASRLSGTGRNEQFFGPGTRLTVL.

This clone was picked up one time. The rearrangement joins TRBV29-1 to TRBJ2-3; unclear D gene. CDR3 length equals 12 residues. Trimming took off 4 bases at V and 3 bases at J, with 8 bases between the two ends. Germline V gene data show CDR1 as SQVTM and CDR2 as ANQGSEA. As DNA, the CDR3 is TGCAGCGTTGGGGCCCGGACAGATACGCAGTATTTT. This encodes CSVGARTDTQYF.

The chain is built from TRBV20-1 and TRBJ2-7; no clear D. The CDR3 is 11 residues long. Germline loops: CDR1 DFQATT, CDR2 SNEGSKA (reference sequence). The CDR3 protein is CSQWEGYEQYF. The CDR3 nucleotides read TGCAGCCAATGGGAAGGTTACGAGCAGTACTTC.

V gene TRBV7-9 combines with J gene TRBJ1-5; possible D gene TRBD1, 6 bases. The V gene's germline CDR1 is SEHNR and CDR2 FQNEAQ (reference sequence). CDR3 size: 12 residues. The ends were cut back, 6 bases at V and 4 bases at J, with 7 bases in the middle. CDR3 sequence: CASSQGNQPQHF. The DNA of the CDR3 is TGTGCCAGCAGTCAGGGGAATCAGCCCCAGCATTTT.

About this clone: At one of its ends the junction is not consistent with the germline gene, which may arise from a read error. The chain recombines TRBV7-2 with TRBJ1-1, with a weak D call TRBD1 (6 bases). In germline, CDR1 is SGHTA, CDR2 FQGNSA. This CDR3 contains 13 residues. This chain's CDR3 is CASSPLGGTKAFF. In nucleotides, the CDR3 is TGTGCCAGCAGCCCCCTCGGGGGCACTAAAGCTTTCTTT.

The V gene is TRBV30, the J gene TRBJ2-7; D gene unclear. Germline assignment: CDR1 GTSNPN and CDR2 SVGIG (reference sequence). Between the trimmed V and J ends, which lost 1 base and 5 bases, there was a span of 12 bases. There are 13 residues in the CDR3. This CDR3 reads CAWSGEYWDEQYF. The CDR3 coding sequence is TGTGCCTGGAGTGGAGAGTATTGGGACGAGCAGTACTTC.

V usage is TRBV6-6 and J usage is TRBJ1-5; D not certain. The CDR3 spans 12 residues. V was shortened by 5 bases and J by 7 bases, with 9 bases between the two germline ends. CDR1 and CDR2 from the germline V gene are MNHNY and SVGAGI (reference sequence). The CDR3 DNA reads TGTGCCAGCAGTCCCCGTGGACAGCCCCAGCATTTT. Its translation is CASSPRGQPQHF.

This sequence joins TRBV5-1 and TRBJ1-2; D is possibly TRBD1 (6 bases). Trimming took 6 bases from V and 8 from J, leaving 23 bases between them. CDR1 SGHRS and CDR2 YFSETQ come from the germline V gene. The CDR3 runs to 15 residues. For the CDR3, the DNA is TGCGCCAGCAATTCTCAACCAGGGGTTGTTGGGGGCTACACCTTC. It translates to CASNSQPGVVGGYTF.

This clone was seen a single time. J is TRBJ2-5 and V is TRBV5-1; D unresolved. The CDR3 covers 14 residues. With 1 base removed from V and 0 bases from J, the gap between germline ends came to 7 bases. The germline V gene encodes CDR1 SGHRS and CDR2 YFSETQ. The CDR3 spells CASSLSMYQETQYF. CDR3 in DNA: TGCGCCAGCAGCTTGTCGATGTACCAAGAGACCCAGTACTTC.

Here the CDR3 DNA reads TGCGCCAGCAGCAGAACGGGACAGTTCAATCAGCCCCAGCATTTT. It encodes CASSRTGQFNQPQHF. The genes are TRBV5-1 and TRBJ1-5, with TRBD1 matching 7 bases. Germline V gene lookup returns CDR1 SGHRS and CDR2 YFSETQ. J gave up 3 bases and V 4 bases, and 7 bases lay outside the gene matches. CDR3 size: 15 residues.

The DNA for the CDR3 is TGTGCCAGCAGCTTACCCGGACAGGGAGGTCTCTATGGCTACACCTTC. It encodes CASSLPGQGGLYGYTF. The genes are TRBV7-9 and TRBJ1-2; 8 bases agree with TRBD1. CDR1 SEHNR and CDR2 FQNEAQ come from the germline V gene (reference sequence). V lost 2 bases to trimming and J lost 4 bases; unmatched junction nucleotides: 9. This CDR3 region has 16 residues.

The chain's CDR3 is CASSLGSTTDTQYF. The CDR3 DNA reads TGTGCCAGCAGCTTAGGCAGCACCACAGATACGCAGTATTTT. The chain recombines TRBV11-3 with TRBJ2-3; no clear D. Germline CDR1 SGHNT, CDR2 YENEEA. This CDR3 region has 14 residues. Trimming took 1 base from V and 2 from J, leaving 7 bases between them.

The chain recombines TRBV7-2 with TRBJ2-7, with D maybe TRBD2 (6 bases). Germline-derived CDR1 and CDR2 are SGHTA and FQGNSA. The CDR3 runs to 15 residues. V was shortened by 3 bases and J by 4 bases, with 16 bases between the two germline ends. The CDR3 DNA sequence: TGTGCCAGCAGCTTGGGGACTGGCTTCTGGTACGAGCAGTACTTC. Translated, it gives CASSLGTGFWYEQYF.

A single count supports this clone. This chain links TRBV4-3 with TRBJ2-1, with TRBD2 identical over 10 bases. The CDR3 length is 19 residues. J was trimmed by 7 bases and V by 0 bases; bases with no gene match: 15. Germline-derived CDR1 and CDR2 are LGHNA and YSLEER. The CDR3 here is CASSQELAGGPTSVNEQFF. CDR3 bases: TGCGCCAGCAGCCAAGAGTTAGCGGGGGGCCCTACTTCAGTGAATGAGCAGTTCTTC.

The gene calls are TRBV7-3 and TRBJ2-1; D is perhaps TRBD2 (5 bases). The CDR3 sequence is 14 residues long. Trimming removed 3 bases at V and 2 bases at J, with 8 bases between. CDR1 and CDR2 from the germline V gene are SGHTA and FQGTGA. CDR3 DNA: TGTGCCAGCAGCTTGACGGGGACCTACAATGAGCAGTTCTTC. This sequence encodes CASSLTGTYNEQFF.

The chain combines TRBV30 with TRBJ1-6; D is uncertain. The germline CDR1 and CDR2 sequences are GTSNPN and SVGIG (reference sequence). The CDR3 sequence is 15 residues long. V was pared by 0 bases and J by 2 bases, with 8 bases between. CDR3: CAWSVGGPYNSPLHF. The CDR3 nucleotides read TGTGCCTGGAGTGTAGGAGGGCCCTATAATTCACCCCTCCACTTT. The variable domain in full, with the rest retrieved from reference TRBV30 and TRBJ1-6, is SQTIHQWPATLVQPVGSPLSLECTVEGTSNPNLYWYRQAAGRGLQLLFYSVGIGQISSEVPQNLSASRPQDRQFILSSKKLLLSDSGFYLCAWSVGGPYNSPLHFGNGTRLTVT.

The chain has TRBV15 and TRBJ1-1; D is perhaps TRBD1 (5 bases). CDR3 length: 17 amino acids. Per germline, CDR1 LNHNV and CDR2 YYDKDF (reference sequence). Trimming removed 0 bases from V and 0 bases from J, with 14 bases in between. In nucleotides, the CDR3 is TGTGCCACCAGCAGAGATTACTCGACAGCTATGAACACTGAAGCTTTCTTT. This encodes CATSRDYSTAMNTEAFF.

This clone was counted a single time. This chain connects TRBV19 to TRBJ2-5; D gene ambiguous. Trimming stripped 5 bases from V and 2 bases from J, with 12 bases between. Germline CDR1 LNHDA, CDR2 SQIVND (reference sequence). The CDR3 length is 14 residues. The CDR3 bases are TGTGCCAGTAGTGTCGGTGGGGTACAAGAGACCCAGTACTTC. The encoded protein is CASSVGGVQETQYF.